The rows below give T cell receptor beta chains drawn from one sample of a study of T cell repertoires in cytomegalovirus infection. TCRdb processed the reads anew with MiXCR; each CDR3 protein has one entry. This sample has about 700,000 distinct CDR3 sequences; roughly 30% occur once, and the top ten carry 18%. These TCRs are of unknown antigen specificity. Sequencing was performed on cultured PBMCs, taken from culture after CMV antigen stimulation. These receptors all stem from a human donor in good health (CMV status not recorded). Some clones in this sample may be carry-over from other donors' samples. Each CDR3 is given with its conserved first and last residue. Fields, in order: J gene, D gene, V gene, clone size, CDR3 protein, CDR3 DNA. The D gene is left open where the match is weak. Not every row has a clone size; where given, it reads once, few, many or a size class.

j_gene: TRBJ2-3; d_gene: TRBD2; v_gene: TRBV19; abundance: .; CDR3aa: CASSRLAGDWDTQYF; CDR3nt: TGTGCCAGTAGCAGACTAGCGGGAGATTGGGATACGCAGTATTTT
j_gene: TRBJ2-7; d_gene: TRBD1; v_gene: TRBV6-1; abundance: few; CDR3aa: CASASGTGAYEQYF; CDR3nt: TGTGCCAGCGCATCCGGGACAGGTGCCTACGAGCAGTACTTC
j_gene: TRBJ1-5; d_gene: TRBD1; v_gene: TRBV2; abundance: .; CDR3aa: CASSFDREWQPQHF; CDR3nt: TGTGCCAGCAGCTTCGACAGGGAATGGCAGCCCCAGCATTTT
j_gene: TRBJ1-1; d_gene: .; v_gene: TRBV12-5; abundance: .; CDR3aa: CARGQGENTEAFF; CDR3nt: TGTGCTAGGGGTCAGGGTGAGAACACTGAAGCTTTCTTT
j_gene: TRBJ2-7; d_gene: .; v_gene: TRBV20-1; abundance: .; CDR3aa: CSAVIQGGPYEQYF; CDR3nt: TGCAGTGCTGTAATCCAAGGGGGGCCCTACGAGCAGTACTTC
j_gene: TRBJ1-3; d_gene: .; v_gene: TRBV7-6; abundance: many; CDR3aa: CASSPRFSGNTIYF; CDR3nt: TGTGCCAGCAGCCCGAGATTCTCTGGAAACACCATATATTTT
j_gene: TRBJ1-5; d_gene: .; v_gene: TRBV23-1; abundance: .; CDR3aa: CAFQAYNQPQHF; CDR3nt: TGCGCCTTTCAGGCGTACAATCAGCCCCAGCATTTT
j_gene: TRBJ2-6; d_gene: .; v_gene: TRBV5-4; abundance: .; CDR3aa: CASSTRREGANVLTF; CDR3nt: TGTGCCAGCAGCACCCGGAGGGAAGGGGCCAACGTCCTGACTTTC
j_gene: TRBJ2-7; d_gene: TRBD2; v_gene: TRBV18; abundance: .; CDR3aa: CASQRTSGSPEQYF; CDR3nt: TGTGCCAGCCAACGGACTAGCGGGAGCCCCGAGCAGTACTTC
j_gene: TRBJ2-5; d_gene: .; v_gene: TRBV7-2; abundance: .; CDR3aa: CASSQRYRETQYF; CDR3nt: TGTGCCAGCAGCCAGCGGTATCGTGAGACCCAGTACTTC
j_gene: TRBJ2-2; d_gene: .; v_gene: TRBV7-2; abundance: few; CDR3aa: CASRYRRNTGELFF; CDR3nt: TGTGCCAGCAGGTACCGGAGAAACACCGGGGAGCTGTTTTTT
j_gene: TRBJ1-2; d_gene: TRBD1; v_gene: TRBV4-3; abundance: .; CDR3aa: CASSQDTGGNGYTF; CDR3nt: TGCGCCAGCAGCCAAGATACAGGGGGCAATGGCTACACCTTC
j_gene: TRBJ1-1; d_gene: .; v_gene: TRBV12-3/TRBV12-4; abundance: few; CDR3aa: CASIRQSGGAFF; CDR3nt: TGTGCCAGCATCAGACAGTCCGGTGGGGCTTTCTTT
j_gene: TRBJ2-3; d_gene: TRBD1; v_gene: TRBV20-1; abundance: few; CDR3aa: CSARDYGTGVTDTQYF; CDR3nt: TGCAGTGCTAGAGATTACGGGACAGGGGTCACAGATACGCAGTATTTT
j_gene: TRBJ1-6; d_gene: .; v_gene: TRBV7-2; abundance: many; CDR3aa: CASRGRDYSPLHF; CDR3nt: TGTGCCAGCAGAGGCAGGGATTATTCACCCCTCCACTTT
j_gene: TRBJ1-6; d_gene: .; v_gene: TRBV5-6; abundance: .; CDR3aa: CASSLIGNSPLHF; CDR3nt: TGTGCCAGCAGCTTGATCGGGAATTCACCCCTCCACTTT
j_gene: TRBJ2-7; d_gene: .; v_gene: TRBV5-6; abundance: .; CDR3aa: CASSSDHSYEQYF; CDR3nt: TGTGCCAGCAGCTCTGACCACTCCTACGAGCAGTACTTC
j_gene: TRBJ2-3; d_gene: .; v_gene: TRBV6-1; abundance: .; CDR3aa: CASSSVGLGGTDTQYF; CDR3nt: TGTGCCAGCAGTTCCGTCGGACTAGGGGGAACAGATACGCAGTATTTT
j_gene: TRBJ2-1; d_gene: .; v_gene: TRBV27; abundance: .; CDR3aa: CASMLRPDEQFF; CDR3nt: TGTGCCAGCATGCTGAGGCCGGATGAGCAGTTCTTC
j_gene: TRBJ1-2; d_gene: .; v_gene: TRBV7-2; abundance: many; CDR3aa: CASSLRTGSEYGYTF; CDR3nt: TGTGCCAGCAGCTTAAGGACTGGGAGTGAATATGGCTACACCTTC
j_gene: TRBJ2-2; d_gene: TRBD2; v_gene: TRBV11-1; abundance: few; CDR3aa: CASSLLAGAENTGELFF; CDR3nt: TGTGCCAGCAGCTTACTAGCGGGGGCCGAGAACACCGGGGAGCTGTTTTTT
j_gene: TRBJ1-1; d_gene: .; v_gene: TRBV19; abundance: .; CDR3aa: CASSILGVGNTEAFF; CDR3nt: TGTGCCAGTAGTATACTAGGGGTAGGGAACACTGAAGCTTTCTTT
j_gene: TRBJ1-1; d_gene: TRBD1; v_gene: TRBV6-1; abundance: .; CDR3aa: CASRKDRRGTEAIF; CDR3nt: TGTGCCAGCAGGAAGGACAGGCGCGGGACTGAAGCTATCTTT
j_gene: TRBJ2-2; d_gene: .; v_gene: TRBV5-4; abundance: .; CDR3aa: CASSLEIGAGELFF; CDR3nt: TGTGCCAGCAGCTTGGAGATCGGGGCCGGGGAGCTGTTTTTT
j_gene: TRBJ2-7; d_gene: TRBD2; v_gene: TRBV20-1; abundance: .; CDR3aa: CSALTGTRNEQYF; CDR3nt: TGCAGTGCTCTTACCGGGACTAGAAACGAGCAGTACTTC
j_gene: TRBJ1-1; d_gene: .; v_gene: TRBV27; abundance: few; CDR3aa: CASSLRAGPTEAFF; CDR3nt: TGTGCCAGCAGTTTACGCGCAGGGCCCACTGAAGCTTTCTTT
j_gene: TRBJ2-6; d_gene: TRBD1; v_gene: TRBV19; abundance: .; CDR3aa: CASSKGQAGANVLTF; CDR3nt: TGTGCCAGTAGTAAAGGACAGGCTGGGGCCAACGTCCTGACTTTC
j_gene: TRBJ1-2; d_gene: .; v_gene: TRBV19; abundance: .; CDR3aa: CATAEYSHGYGYTF; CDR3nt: TGTGCCACCGCGGAGTACTCACACGGGTATGGCTACACCTTC
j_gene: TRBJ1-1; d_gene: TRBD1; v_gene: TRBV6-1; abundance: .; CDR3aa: CASSPQTGVSEAFF; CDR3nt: TGTGCCAGCAGTCCCCAGACAGGGGTTTCAGAAGCTTTCTTT
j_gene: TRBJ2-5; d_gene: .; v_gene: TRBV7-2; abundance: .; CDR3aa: CASSSGGTETQYF; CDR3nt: TGTGCCAGCAGCTCCGGCGGGACGGAGACCCAGTACTTC
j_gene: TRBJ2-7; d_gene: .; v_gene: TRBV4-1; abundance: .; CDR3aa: CASSQDRRSAYEQYF; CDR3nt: TGCGCCAGCAGCCAAGACAGGCGTTCTGCCTACGAGCAGTACTTC
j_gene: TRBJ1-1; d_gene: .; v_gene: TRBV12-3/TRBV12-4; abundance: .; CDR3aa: CATSPNTEAFF; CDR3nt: TGTGCCACTTCCCCTAACACTGAAGCTTTCTTT